Listed below are T cell receptor beta chains from one sample, sequenced in a study of cytomegalovirus exposure and HLA in healthy donors. Method: immunoSEQ multiplex PCR; TCRdb's copy keeps in-frame clones and lacks some. The sample records about 200,000 clones, approximately 70% being singletons. The specimen sequenced was PBMCs. The source of these receptors is a woman in her 30s in good health and CMV-seronegative. The CDR3 runs from the conserved cysteine through the conserved F or W.

TRBV19,TRBJ2-3,CASSRNPGQRTDTQYF
TRBV5-8,TRBJ1-5,CASSLTTGWNNQPQHF
TRBV9,TRBJ2-1,CASSVADNNEQFF
TRBV6-1,TRBJ2-4,CASSGGGLAGVLAKNIQYF
TRBV19,TRBJ1-1,CASSLTGGKAEAFF
TRBV11-2,TRBJ2-2,CASSSPWLAGNTGELFF
TRBV5-5,TRBJ2-4,CASSLPGMGQYF
TRBV25-1,TRBJ2-1,CASSLTTSGYYNEQFF
TRBV7-2,TRBJ1-5,CASSPGGQYNQPQHF
TRBV6-6,TRBJ2-1,CASSSLLGVSYNEQFF
TRBV7-9,TRBJ1-3,CASSLDTISSTTIYF
TRBV19,TRBJ1-1,CASSIGTDDTEAFF
TRBV9,TRBJ2-1,CASSRRLAGTNEQFF
TRBV18,TRBJ1-2,CASSPGDGWGTSDGYTF
TRBV5-1,TRBJ1-1,CASRPREANTEAFF
TRBV7-8,TRBJ2-4,CASSGRQGAKNIQYF
TRBV2,-,CASTGTRPYEQYF
TRBV9,TRBJ2-2,CASSVGSGTNTGELFF
TRBV19,TRBJ2-2,CASNRGPNTGELFF
TRBV7-9,TRBJ1-2,CASSFFGGDYGYTF
TRBV10-1,TRBJ2-3,CASSEIRTGRTDTQYF
TRBV27,TRBJ2-3,CASRFRWERDYSTDTQYF
TRBV4-2,TRBJ1-1,CASSQEFARGWATEAFF
TRBV5-6,TRBJ2-7,CASSPGTGVAYEQYF
TRBV11-2,TRBJ2-6,CASSISPGGANVLTF
TRBV6-6,TRBJ1-1,CASSVQQTTEAFF
TRBV27,TRBJ2-1,CASSLYTRTSGMLGEQFF
TRBV6-5,TRBJ1-2,CASSYSPGLGGYTF
TRBV7-6,TRBJ2-7,CASSSTGVGEQYF
TRBV4-2,TRBJ1-2,CASSREQGADYGYTF
TRBV5-5,TRBJ2-7,CASSFSQGAYEQYF